Detailed here is one TCR beta chain. Its target is not known. This record comes from a study of CXCR3-negative and CXCR3-positive naive CD8 T cells. Study-level findings and limits: Memory cells showed distinct TRBV-TRBJ patterns, while the two naive subsets matched. Researchers report CXCR3 expression partially decreased after cryopreservation, with fresh PBMCs used in most assays. Both of the naive subsets showed about the same high diversity, but memory CD8+ cells had much less. Hydrophobicity was higher for TRB CDR3s found in CXCR3-positive naive cells than in CXCR3-negative naive cells.

The libraries of TRB cDNA were prepared using 5' RACE with UMI labels. From its re-call of the 5' RACE reads, TCRdb lists each CDR3 protein once, without DNA. Found here are approximately 100,000 distinct CDR3 sequences; the top ten clones hold roughly 0.38%. The TCR was taken from a human donor in good health. Some clones in this sample may be carry-over from other donors' samples. Sequencing was carried out using naive CXCR3+ CD8+ T cells from blood. As for subset: CD45RO-CCR7+CD27+CD95- naive CD8+ T cells expressing CXCR3 (TNR3+).

The chain's CDR3 is CSVEAGLGGTGELFF. The rearrangement uses TRBV29-1 and TRBJ2-2; the TCRdb call, TRBD2, lacks DNA for checking. The length of the CDR3 is 15 residues. Germline CDR1 is SQVTM and CDR2 is ANQGSEA.